This entry features one T cell receptor (beta chain) sequence. No cognate antigen has been identified for it. No quality values exist for individual bases; no much larger clone is one base distant. The immunoSEQ platform was used for TCRbeta chain sequencing. Per the authors' processing: When conventional T cell repertoires were pooled, some 9.9x10^4 distinct in-frame TCRbeta sequences were obtained from patients and 13.4x10^4 from healthy donors. Public Treg TCRbeta sequences were defined as those shared by two or more individuals and were then searched for in Tconv repertoires. Differences between groups were assessed using Mann-Whitney U tests with Bonferroni-Dunn correction in GraphPad Prism 7.03. As stored in TCRdb, this immuneACCESS dataset retains in-frame rearrangements with V and J assigned. A fraction of the clones does not appear; measured against another copy, unresolved V genes explain less than half of the discrepancy, and the remainder lacks a known reason. V, J and clone size are those of that table, while D and trimming were read from the DNA. Across this sample there are 25,000 or so clones, with 95% to 98% seen only once. In total, the top ten clones hold about 0.17% of the sample.

The entry originates in a study of B cell selection in AIRE deficiency (dated 2019 in TCRdb). About the full investigation: Researchers compared TCRbeta repertoires of sorted blood CD4+ conventional T cells and regulatory T cells in AIRE-deficient patients with those in healthy controls. The TCR-sequenced cohort comprised roughly 5 AIRE-deficient APECED patients and roughly 5 healthy control donors. The research as a whole found: Tconv and Treg cells from AIRE-deficient patients showed TCRBV gene usage, CDR3 length and TCR diversity similar to those of healthy donors. Only TCRbeta chains were sequenced; about 36% of shared healthy-donor Treg sequences also occurred in healthy Tconv, possibly because of differing TCRalpha chains. Among 3657 shared Treg TCRbeta sequences, about 30% were shared exclusively by healthy donors and around 8.7% exclusively by patients, which suggests that Treg selection is less efficient in the absence of AIRE. Roughly 32% of the Treg TCRbeta sequences shared among healthy donors were detected in patient Tconv cells, suggesting that Treg-biased clones are diverted into the Tconv compartment. Shared Treg sequences had shorter CDR3s, which reflects a bias toward rearrangements containing few non-templated nucleotide insertions.

Trimming accounts for 0 bases at V and 9 bases at J, while the number of junction bases matched to no gene is 6. The germline V gene specifies MDHEN as CDR1 and SYDVKM as CDR2. From the cysteine up to the phenylalanine, the CDR3 has a length of 14 residues. Just CDR3 DNA is preserved here, 42 bases in frame from base 1. CD4+CD127+ cells were sorted as the conventional CD4 T cell population. The AIRE-deficient patients had APECED syndrome. Tconv and Treg cells for TCRbeta sequencing were sorted on a FACSAria flow cytometer. The sorted cells went into 5-ml round-bottom polystyrene tubes, and the dry cell pellets were then frozen at -80 degrees C until sequencing.

The sequence is built from TRBV28 and TRBJ1-2; TRBD1 agrees with 8 junctional bases. The sequence was obtained from a human donor with AIRE deficiency. Sequencing was carried out using conventional CD4+ T cells sorted from PBMCs. The bases read TGTGCCAGCAGTTTATGGGGACAGGCGGAACGCTACACCTTC. It translates to CASSLWGQAERYTF.